A selection of T cell receptor beta chains follows, all from one sample in a study of Ad26.COV2.S vaccination and SARS-CoV-2 variants. Assay: immunoSEQ multiplex PCR; the TCRdb copy retains only in-frame clones and omits some. The data show 400,000 to 500,000 clones, approximately 88% seen once. This specimen was peripheral blood, taken in a trial of Ad26.COV2.S vaccine versus placebo. The receptors here all came from a person between 18 and 65 years old who received the Ad26.COV2.S COVID-19 vaccine or a placebo. The CDR3 runs from the conserved cysteine through the conserved F or W. A D gene is named only where the DNA matches it firmly. Clone size is not always given. Where it is, it says once, few, many or a class for expanded clones.

j_call	d_call	v_call	clone_size	cdr3_aa	cdr3_nt
TRBJ2-7	NA	TRBV4-1	NA	CASSQGQRNSYEQYF	TGCGCCAGCAGCCAAGGACAGAGAAACTCCTACGAGCAGTACTTC
TRBJ2-1	TRBD2	TRBV27	NA	CASSLRGIDEQFF	TGTGCCAGCAGTTTGCGGGGGATAGATGAGCAGTTCTTC
TRBJ2-3	NA	TRBV7-2	once	CASSASRQRGTDTQYF	TGTGCCAGCAGCGCAAGCCGGCAGCGAGGCACAGATACGCAGTATTTT
TRBJ2-5	NA	TRBV9	NA	CASSVDGDQETQYF	TGTGCCAGCAGCGTAGACGGGGATCAAGAGACCCAGTACTTC
TRBJ2-5	TRBD2	TRBV7-3	NA	CASSRGGDQETQYF	TGTGCCAGCAGCCGGGGGGGGGACCAAGAGACCCAGTACTTC
TRBJ2-7	NA	TRBV4-3	NA	CASSPNWDWGYEQYF	TGCGCCAGCAGCCCGAATTGGGACTGGGGCTACGAGCAGTACTTC
TRBJ1-5	NA	TRBV7-2	NA	CASSLGGGEVQPQHF	TGTGCCAGCAGCTTAGGAGGGGGGGAGGTGCAGCCCCAGCATTTT
TRBJ1-6	NA	TRBV19	few	CASSIGESDSPLHF	TGTGCCAGTAGTATTGGGGAGTCGGATTCACCCCTCCACTTT
TRBJ2-7	TRBD1	TRBV4-3	NA	CASSQELGQGRYEQYF	TGCGCCAGCAGCCAAGAGTTAGGACAGGGGCGCTACGAGCAGTACTTC
TRBJ1-4	TRBD1	TRBV27	NA	CASSPDRGSEKLFF	TGTGCCAGCAGTCCCGACAGGGGGTCTGAAAAACTGTTTTTT
TRBJ2-7	TRBD1	TRBV10-3	NA	CAIRPGQGGDYEQYF	TGTGCCATCAGACCCGGACAGGGGGGGGACTACGAGCAGTACTTC
TRBJ1-6	TRBD1	TRBV4-3	few	CASSQETGLSNSPLHF	TGCGCCAGCAGCCAAGAGACAGGGCTCAGCAATTCACCCCTCCACTTT
TRBJ2-5	TRBD2	TRBV28	once	CASSSPRGGTRETQYF	TGTGCCAGCAGTTCTCCCCGGGGGGGCACAAGAGAGACCCAGTACTTC
TRBJ1-1	NA	TRBV24-1	once	CATSEGNTEAFF	TGTGCCACCAGTGAGGGAAACACTGAAGCTTTCTTT
TRBJ2-1	NA	TRBV15	once	CATSGWAQSIYNEQFF	TGTGCCACCAGCGGGTGGGCCCAAAGTATCTACAATGAGCAGTTCTTC
TRBJ2-4	NA	TRBV6-2/TRBV6-3	NA	CASSGQFWAKNIQYF	TGTGCCAGCAGTGGACAATTCTGGGCCAAAAACATTCAGTACTTC